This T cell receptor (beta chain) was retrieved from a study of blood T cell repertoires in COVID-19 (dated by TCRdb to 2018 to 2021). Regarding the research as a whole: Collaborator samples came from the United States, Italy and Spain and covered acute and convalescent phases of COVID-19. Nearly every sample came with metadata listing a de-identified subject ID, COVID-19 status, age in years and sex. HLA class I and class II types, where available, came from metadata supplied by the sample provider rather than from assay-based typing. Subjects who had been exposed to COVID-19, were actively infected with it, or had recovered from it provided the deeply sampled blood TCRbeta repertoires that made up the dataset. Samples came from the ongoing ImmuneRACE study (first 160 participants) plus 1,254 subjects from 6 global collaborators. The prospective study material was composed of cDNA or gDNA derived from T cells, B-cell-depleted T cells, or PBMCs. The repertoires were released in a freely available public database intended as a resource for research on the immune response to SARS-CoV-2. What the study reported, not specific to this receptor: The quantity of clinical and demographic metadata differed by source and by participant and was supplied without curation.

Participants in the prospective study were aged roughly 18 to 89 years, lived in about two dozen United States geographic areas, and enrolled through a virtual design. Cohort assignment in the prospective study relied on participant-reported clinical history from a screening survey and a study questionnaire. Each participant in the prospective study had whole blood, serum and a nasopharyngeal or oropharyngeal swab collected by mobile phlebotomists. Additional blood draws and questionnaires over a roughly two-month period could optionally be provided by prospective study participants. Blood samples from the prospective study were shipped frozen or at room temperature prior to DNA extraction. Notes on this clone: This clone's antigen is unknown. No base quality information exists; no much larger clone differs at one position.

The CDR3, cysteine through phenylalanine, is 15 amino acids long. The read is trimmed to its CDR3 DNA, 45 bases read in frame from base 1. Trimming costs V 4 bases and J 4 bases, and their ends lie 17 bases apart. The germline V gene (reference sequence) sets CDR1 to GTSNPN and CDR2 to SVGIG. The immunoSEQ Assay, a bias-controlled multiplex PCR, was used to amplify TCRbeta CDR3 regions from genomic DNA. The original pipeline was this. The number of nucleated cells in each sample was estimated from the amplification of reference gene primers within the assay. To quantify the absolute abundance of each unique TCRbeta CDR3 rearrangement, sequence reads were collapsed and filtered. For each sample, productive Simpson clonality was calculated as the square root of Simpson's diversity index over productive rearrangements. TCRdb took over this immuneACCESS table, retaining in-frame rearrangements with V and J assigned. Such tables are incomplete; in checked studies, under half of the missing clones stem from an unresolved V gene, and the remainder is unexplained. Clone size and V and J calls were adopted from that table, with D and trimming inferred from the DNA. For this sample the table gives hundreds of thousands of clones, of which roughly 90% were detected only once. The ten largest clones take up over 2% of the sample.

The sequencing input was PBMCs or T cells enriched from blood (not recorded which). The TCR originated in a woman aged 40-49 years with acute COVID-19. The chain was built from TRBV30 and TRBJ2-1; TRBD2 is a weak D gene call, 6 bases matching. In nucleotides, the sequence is TGTGCCTGGACCCGAGGCGCGGGGTGGTACAATGAGCAGTTCTTC. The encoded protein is CAWTRGAGWYNEQFF.